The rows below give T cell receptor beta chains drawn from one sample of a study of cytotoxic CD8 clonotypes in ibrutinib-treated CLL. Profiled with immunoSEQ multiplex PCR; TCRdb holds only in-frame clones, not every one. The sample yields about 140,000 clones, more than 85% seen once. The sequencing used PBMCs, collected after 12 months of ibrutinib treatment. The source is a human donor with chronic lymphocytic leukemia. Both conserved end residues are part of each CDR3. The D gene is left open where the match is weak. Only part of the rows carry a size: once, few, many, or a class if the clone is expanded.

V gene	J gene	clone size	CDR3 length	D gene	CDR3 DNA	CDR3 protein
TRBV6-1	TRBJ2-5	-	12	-	TGTGCCAGCTGGGGCCACCAAGAGACCCAGTACTTC	CASWGHQETQYF
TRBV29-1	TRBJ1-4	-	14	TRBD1	TGCAGCGCTAGAACAGGGGTGTGGTATGAAAAACTGTTTTTT	CSARTGVWYEKLFF
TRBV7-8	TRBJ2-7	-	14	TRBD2	TGTGCCAGCAGCTTGACGGGAGGTGGGTACGAGCAGTACTTC	CASSLTGGGYEQYF
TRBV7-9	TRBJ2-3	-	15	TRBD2	TGTGCCAGCAGCTTCGGGGGGGCCAGCACAGATACGCAGTATTTT	CASSFGGASTDTQYF
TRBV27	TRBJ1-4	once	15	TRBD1	TGTGCCAGCAGTTTGGGGACAGGGGGTGGTCGGAGTCTGTTTTTT	CASSLGTGGGRSLFF
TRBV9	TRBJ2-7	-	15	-	TGTGCCAGCAGCGTAGGGGGAACTAGTAACTACGAGCAGTACTTC	CASSVGGTSNYEQYF
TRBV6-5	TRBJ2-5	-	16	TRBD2	TGTGCCAGCAGTTTTTTCCTAGCGGGAGTAGGAGAGACCCAGTACTTC	CASSFFLAGVGETQYF
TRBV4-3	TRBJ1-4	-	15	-	TGCGCCAGCACCCTAAGCCGGGACTTCGATGAAAAACTGTTTTTT	CASTLSRDFDEKLFF
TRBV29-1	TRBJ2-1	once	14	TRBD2	TGCAGCGGGACTAGCGGGAGATATAACAATGAGCAGTTCTTC	CSGTSGRYNNEQFF
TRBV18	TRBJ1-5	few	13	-	TGTGCCAGCTCACCGACAGAGAATCAGCCCCAGCATTTT	CASSPTENQPQHF
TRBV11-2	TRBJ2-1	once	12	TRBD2	TGTGCCAGCAGCTTAGTGACGGGGGGACAGTTCTTC	CASSLVTGGQFF
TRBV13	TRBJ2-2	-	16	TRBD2	TGTGCCAGCACGCCTAGCGGGAGGGGATACACCGGGGAGCTGTTTTTT	CASTPSGRGYTGELFF
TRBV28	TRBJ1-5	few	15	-	TGTGCCAGCAGTTTCCGACAGGTGAGCAATCAGCCCCAGCATTTT	CASSFRQVSNQPQHF
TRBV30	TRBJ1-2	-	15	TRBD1	TGTGCCTGGAGTGGAATTGGGCAGGGGGACCATGGCTACACCTTC	CAWSGIGQGDHGYTF
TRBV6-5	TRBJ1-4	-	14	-	TGTGCCAGCAGTTTTACACGGGCTAATGAAAAACTGTTTTTT	CASSFTRANEKLFF
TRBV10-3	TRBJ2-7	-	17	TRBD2	TGTGCCATCAGTGGCGGGACTAGCGGAGCCCTTTCCTACGAGCAGTACTTC	CAISGGTSGALSYEQYF
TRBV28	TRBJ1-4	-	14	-	TGTGCCAGCAGACTACAGGTACCTAATGAAAAACTGTTTTTT	CASRLQVPNEKLFF
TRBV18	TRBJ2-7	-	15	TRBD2	TGTGCCAGCTCACCGGTAACTAGCGAGGGCTACGAGCAGTACTTC	CASSPVTSEGYEQYF
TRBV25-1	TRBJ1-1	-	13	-	TGTGCCAGCAGTGAATATATTCAGGGTGTCGCTTTCTTT	CASSEYIQGVAFF
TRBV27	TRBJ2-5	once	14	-	TGTGCCAGCAGTTTATCGGGTACGGAAGAGACCCAGTACTTC	CASSLSGTEETQYF
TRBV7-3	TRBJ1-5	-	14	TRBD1	TGTGCTAGCAGCCTAACCCAGGGGGGCCAGCCCCAGCATTTT	CASSLTQGGQPQHF
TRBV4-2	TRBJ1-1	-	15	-	TGTGCCAGCAGCCAAGATGGGAACGAGGGTTCTGAAGCTTTCTTT	CASSQDGNEGSEAFF
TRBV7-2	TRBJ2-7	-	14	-	TGTGCCAGCAGCTTAGCCGCCGGTCCTTACGAGCAGTACTTC	CASSLAAGPYEQYF
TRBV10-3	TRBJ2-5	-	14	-	TGTGCCATCAGTCCGGAGGGGGGCAGAGAGACCCAGTACTTC	CAISPEGGRETQYF
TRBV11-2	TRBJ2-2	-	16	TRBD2	TGTGCCAGCAGCCGTAGCGGGAGGGGTTCCCCCGGGGAGCTGTTTTTT	CASSRSGRGSPGELFF
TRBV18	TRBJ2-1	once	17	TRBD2	TGTGCCAGCTCACTCTACACCGGGACTAGCGGGGACAATGAGCAGTTCTTC	CASSLYTGTSGDNEQFF
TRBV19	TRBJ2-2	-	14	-	TGTGCCAGTAGTATTGGGCAAGACACCGGGGAGCTGTTTTTT	CASSIGQDTGELFF
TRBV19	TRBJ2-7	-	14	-	TGTGCCACCGTCGGGCTCGGAACCTCCTACGAGCAGTACTTC	CATVGLGTSYEQYF
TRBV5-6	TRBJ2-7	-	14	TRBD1	TGTGCCAGCAGCTGGGGACAGGGGGCGAGCGAGCAGTACTTC	CASSWGQGASEQYF
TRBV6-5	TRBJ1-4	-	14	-	TGTGCCAGCAGTTACGTTGGGGAAAATGAAAAACTGTTTTTT	CASSYVGENEKLFF